One T cell receptor beta chain is described in this entry. The sample is drawn from a study of T-cell memory formation after mild COVID-19. The CDR3 spans 13 residues. Trimming removed 1 base from V and 3 bases from J, with 7 bases in between. Germline values: CDR1 SGHRS, CDR2 YFSETQ. Barcoded TCR alpha and TCR beta cDNA libraries with UMIs came from 5'RACE using constant-segment primers. One entry per CDR3 protein results from TCRdb running MiXCR on the 5' RACE reads. The repertoire includes more than 120,000 distinct CDR3 sequences, 15% to 20% of them detected once, and about 2.1% sits in the top ten.

The chain has TRBV5-1 and TRBJ2-5; a weak D match, TRBD2 (5 bases). Sequenced: PBMCs or a T cell subset sorted from them (not recorded which). This TCR was recovered from an adult woman who had mild COVID-19 (a few samples of this study predate the infection). Cell type and time point are not known. CDR3 coding DNA: TGCGCCAGCAGCTTGAGACTAAAAGAGACCCAGTACTTC. It codes for CASSLRLKETQYF.